A selection of T cell receptor beta chains follows, all from one sample in a study of CD8+CD57+ T cells in acquired aplastic anemia. TCRdb re-derived calls from the reads in MiXCR, one entry per CDR3 protein. The sample yields 200,000 to 250,000 distinct CDR3 sequences, roughly 33% seen once. Sequenced sample: sorted CD4+, CD8+, or CD8+CD57+ T cells (not recorded which) from PBMCs. All receptors derive from a human donor in good health, serving as a control. Both conserved end residues are trimmed from each CDR3. Part of the rows lack a size; the others show once, few, many or a class for expanded clones.

V gene: TRBV19
J gene: TRBJ1-5
clone size: few
CDR3 protein: ASTRGIQPQH

V gene: TRBV10-3
J gene: TRBJ1-6
clone size: -
CDR3 protein: AISGGPYNSPLH

V gene: TRBV2
J gene: TRBJ2-7
clone size: -
CDR3 protein: ASSLWDRAYEQC

V gene: TRBV7-7
J gene: TRBJ2-3
clone size: -
CDR3 protein: ASSKGVYNEQY

V gene: TRBV10-3
J gene: TRBJ2-2
clone size: many
CDR3 protein: AIRTGQVPAGELF

V gene: TRBV5-1
J gene: TRBJ2-7
clone size: few
CDR3 protein: ASSSRTSGSSYEQY

V gene: TRBV19
J gene: TRBJ2-7
clone size: many
CDR3 protein: ASSTATGPSYEQY

V gene: TRBV4-1
J gene: TRBJ2-2
clone size: few
CDR3 protein: ASSRTSSANTGELF

V gene: TRBV6-1
J gene: TRBJ1-2
clone size: many
CDR3 protein: ASELGRTSYGYT

V gene: TRBV19
J gene: TRBJ2-7
clone size: many
CDR3 protein: ASSRAGELSYEQY

V gene: TRBV19
J gene: TRBJ2-7
clone size: -
CDR3 protein: ASSVSGGTYEQY

V gene: TRBV20-1
J gene: TRBJ2-3
clone size: few
CDR3 protein: SARDRTSGVEDTQY

V gene: TRBV2
J gene: TRBJ2-7
clone size: many
CDR3 protein: ASSPDRLSYEQY

V gene: TRBV29-1
J gene: TRBJ2-7
clone size: -
CDR3 protein: SASRYSSYEQY

V gene: TRBV29-1
J gene: TRBJ2-7
clone size: once
CDR3 protein: SVEGMAGQAGYEQY

V gene: TRBV6-1
J gene: TRBJ1-1
clone size: -
CDR3 protein: ASSERAASEAF

V gene: TRBV6-1
J gene: TRBJ1-5
clone size: many
CDR3 protein: ASSLGQTPQH

V gene: TRBV2
J gene: TRBJ2-7
clone size: many
CDR3 protein: ASRQGAYEQY

V gene: TRBV13
J gene: TRBJ2-5
clone size: many
CDR3 protein: ASSALWGETQY

V gene: TRBV12-3/TRBV12-4
J gene: TRBJ2-2
clone size: -
CDR3 protein: ASSQQGAWRTGELF

V gene: TRBV10-3
J gene: TRBJ1-2
clone size: -
CDR3 protein: AISENVREYGYT

V gene: TRBV29-1
J gene: TRBJ1-1
clone size: -
CDR3 protein: SVGGGRGDTEAF

V gene: TRBV11-1
J gene: TRBJ2-2
clone size: -
CDR3 protein: ASSSASGLAGVNTGELF

V gene: TRBV7-9
J gene: TRBJ1-1
clone size: -
CDR3 protein: ASSLGGGGEAF

V gene: TRBV20-1
J gene: TRBJ1-2
clone size: many
CDR3 protein: SASSVNYGYT

V gene: TRBV5-6
J gene: TRBJ2-1
clone size: few
CDR3 protein: ASRPGTGDYNEQF

V gene: TRBV5-1
J gene: TRBJ1-1
clone size: -
CDR3 protein: ASSLSPAGVTEAF

V gene: TRBV10-3
J gene: TRBJ1-1
clone size: -
CDR3 protein: AIKTMNTEAF